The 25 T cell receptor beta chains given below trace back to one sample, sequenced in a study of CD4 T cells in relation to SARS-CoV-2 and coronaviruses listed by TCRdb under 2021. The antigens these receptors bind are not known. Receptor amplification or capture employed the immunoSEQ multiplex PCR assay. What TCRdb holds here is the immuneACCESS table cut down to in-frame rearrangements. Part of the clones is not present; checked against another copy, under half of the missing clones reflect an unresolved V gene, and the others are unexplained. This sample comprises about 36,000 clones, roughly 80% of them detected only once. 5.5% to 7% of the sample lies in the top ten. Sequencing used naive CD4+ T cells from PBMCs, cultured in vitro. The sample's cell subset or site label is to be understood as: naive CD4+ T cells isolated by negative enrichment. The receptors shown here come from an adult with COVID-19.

Here the CDR3 reads CASSLIVGGGYEQYF. The CDR3 nucleotides read TGCGCCAGCAGCTTGATTGTCGGGGGCGGGTACGAGCAGTACTTC. This rearrangement joins TRBV5-1 to TRBJ2-7, with D perhaps being TRBD1 or TRBD2 (6 bases each). The CDR3 totals 15 residues. With 1 base removed from V and 4 bases from J, the gap between germline ends came to 15 bases. CDR1 is SGHRS and CDR2 is YFSETQ in the germline V gene.

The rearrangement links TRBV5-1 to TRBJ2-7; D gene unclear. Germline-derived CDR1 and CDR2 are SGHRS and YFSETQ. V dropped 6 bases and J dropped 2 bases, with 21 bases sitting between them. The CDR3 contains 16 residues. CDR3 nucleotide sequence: TGCGCCAGCACCCATAAGTCGACGGACGCAACCTACGAGCAGTACTTC. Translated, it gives CASTHKSTDATYEQYF.

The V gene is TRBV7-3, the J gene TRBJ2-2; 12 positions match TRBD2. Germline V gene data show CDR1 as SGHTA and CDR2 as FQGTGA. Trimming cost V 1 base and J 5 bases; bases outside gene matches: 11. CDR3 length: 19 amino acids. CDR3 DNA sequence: TGTGCCAGCAGCTTAAACTCGCTAGCGGGAGGGCCGGGGACCGGGGAGCTGTTTTTT. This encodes CASSLNSLAGGPGTGELFF.

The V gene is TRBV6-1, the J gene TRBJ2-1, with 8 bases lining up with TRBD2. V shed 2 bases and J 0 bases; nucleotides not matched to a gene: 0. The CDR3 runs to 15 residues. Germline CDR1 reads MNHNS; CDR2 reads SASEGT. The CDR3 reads CASSELAGSYNEQFF. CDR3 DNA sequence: TGTGCCAGCAGTGAACTAGCGGGCTCCTACAATGAGCAGTTCTTC.

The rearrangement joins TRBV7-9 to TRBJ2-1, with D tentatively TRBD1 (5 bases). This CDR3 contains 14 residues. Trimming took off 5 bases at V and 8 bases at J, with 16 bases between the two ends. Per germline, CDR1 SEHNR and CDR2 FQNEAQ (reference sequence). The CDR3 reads CASSGNQGWDEQFF. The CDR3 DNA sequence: TGTGCCAGCAGCGGGAACCAGGGTTGGGATGAGCAGTTCTTC.

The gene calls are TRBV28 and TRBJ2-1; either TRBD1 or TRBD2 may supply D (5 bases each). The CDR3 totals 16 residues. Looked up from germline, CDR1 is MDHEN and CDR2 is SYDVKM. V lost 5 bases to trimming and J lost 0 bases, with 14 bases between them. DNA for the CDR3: TGTGCCAGCAGTCCCGGGACCTCACGCTCCTACAATGAGCAGTTCTTC. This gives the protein CASSPGTSRSYNEQFF.

This CDR3 is CASSLGGLWYNEQFF. In DNA form, the CDR3 reads TGCGCCAGCAGCTTAGGGGGACTCTGGTACAATGAGCAGTTCTTC. The chain carries TRBV5-1 and TRBJ2-1; D possibly uses TRBD1 or TRBD2 (6 bases each). This CDR3 is 15 amino acids long. The V end lost 2 bases, the J end lost 4 bases, and 13 bases lay between the germline ends. Per the germline V gene, CDR1 is SGHRS and CDR2 is YFSETQ.

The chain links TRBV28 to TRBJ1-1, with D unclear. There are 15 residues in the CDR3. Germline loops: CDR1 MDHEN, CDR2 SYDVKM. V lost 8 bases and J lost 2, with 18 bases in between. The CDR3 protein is CASYTPGRSNTEAFF. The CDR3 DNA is TGTGCCAGCTATACGCCAGGCAGATCCAACACTGAAGCTTTCTTT.

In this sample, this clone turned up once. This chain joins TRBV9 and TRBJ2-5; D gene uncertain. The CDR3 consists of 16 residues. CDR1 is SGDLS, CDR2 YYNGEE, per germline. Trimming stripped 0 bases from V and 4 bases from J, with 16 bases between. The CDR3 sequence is CASSVGVLDRTETQYF. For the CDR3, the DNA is TGTGCCAGCAGCGTAGGAGTATTAGATCGTACAGAGACCCAGTACTTC.

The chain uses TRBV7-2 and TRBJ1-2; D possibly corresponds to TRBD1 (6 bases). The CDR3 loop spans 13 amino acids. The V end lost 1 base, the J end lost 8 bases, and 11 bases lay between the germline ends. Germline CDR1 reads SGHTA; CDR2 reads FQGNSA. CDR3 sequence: CASSLDRAGGYTF. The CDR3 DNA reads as TGTGCCAGCAGCTTAGACAGGGCGGGGGGCTACACCTTC.

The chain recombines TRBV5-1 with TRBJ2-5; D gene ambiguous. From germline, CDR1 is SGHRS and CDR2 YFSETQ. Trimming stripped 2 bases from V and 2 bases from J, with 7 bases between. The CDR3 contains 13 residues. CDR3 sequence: CASSLGRQETQYF. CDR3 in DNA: TGCGCCAGCAGCTTAGGCAGACAAGAGACCCAGTACTTC.

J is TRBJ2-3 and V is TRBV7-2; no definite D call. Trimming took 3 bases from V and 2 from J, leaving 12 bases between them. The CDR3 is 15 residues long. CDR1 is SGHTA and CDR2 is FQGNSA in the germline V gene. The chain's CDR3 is CASSFLAGFTDTQYF. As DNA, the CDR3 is TGTGCCAGCAGCTTCCTGGCAGGTTTCACAGATACGCAGTATTTT.

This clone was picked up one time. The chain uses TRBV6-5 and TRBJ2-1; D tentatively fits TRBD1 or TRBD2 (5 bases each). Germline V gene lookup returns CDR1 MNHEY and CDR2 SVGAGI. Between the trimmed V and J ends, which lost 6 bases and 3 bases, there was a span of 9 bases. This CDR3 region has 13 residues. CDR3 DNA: TGTGCCAGCAGGGGGGACGGCTACAATGAGCAGTTCTTC. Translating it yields CASRGDGYNEQFF.

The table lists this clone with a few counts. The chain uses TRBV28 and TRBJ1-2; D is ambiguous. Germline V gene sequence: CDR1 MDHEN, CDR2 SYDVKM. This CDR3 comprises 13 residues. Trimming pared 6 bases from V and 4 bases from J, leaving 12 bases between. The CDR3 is CASRPGQSYGYTF. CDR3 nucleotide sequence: TGTGCCAGCAGACCCGGGCAGAGCTATGGCTACACCTTC.

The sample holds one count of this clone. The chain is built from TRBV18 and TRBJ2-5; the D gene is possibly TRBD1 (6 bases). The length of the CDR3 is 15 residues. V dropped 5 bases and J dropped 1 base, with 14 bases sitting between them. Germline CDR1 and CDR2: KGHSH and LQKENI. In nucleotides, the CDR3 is TGTGCCAGCTCATACGATCCAGGGGCCCAAGAGACCCAGTACTTC. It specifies CASSYDPGAQETQYF.

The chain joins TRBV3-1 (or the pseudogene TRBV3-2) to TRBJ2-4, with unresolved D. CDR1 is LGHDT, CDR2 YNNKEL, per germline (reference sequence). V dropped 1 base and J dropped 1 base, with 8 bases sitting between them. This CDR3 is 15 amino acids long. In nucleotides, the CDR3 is TGTGCCAGCAGCCAAGTGAGTTACGCCAAAAACATTCAGTACTTC. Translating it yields CASSQVSYAKNIQYF.

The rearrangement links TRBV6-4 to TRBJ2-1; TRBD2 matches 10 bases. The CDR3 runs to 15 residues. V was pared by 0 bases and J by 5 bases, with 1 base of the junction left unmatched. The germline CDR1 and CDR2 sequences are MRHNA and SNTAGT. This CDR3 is CASSDSLAGHNEQFF. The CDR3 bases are TGTGCCAGCAGTGACTCACTAGCGGGACACAATGAGCAGTTCTTC.

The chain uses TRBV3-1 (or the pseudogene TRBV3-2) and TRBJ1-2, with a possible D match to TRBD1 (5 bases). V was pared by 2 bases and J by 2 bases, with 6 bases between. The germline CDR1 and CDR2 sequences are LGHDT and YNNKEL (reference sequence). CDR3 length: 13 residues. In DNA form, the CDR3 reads TGTGCCAGCAGCCAAACAGGCAACTATGGCTACACCTTC. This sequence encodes CASSQTGNYGYTF.

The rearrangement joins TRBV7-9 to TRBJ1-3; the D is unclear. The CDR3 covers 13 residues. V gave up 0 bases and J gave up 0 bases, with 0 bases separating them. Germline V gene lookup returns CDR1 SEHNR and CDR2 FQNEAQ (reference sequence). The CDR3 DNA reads TGTGCCAGCAGCTTAGCCTCTGGAAACACCATATATTTT. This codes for CASSLASGNTIYF.

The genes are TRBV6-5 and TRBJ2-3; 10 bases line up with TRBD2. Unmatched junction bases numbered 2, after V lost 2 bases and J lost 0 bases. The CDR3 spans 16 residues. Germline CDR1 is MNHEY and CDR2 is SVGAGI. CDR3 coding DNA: TGTGCCAGCAGTTACACGACTAGCGGGAGCACAGATACGCAGTATTTT. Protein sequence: CASSYTTSGSTDTQYF.

Here the CDR3 DNA reads TGCAGTGCGAGGCGAGAGACCCAGTACTTC. Encoded protein: CSARRETQYF. The chain recombines TRBV20-1 with TRBJ2-5; D is ambiguous. Germline assignment: CDR1 DFQATT and CDR2 SNEGSKA (reference sequence). The CDR3 contains 10 residues. V dropped 6 bases and J dropped 4 bases, with 6 bases sitting between them.

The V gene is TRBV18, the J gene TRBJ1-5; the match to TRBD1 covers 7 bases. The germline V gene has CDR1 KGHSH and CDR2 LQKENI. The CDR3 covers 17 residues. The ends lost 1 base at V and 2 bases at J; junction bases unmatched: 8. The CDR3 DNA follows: TGTGCCAGCTCACCACTCCAGGGGGGAGGTGGCAATCAGCCCCAGCATTTT. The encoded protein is CASSPLQGGGGNQPQHF.

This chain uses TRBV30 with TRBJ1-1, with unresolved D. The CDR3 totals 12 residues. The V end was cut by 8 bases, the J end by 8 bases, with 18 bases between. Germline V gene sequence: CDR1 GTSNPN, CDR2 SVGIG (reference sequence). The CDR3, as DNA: TGTGCCGGCAACTCAGGCCCGACCGAAGCTTTCTTT. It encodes CAGNSGPTEAFF.

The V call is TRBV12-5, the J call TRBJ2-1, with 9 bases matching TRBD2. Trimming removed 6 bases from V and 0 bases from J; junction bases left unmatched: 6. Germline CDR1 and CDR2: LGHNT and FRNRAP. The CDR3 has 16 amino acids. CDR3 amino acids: CASGRGAGGSYNEQFF. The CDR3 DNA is TGTGCTAGTGGACGCGGAGCGGGAGGCTCCTACAATGAGCAGTTCTTC.

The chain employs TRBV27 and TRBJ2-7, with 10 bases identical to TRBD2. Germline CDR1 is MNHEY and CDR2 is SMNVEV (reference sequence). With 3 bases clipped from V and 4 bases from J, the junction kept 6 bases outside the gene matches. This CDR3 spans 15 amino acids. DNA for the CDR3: TGTGCCAGCAGTTTCAGCGGGAGGGCCGTTTACGAGCAGTACTTC. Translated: CASSFSGRAVYEQYF.